Listed below are T cell receptor beta chains from one sample, sequenced in a study of cytomegalovirus exposure and HLA in healthy donors. Here immunoSEQ multiplex PCR was the method, and the copy in TCRdb shows in-frame clones only, minus some. The sample includes more than 300,000 clones, 80% to 90% of them seen just once. Sample: PBMCs. All receptors derive from a woman between 18 and 29 years old in good health and CMV-seronegative. The conserved cysteine and the conserved F or W are not part of the CDR3 here.

V gene	CDR3 length	J gene	CDR3 protein
TRBV2	12	TRBJ1-3	ASSTGLSGNTIY
TRBV4-2	13	TRBJ2-7	ASSQGAGGSYEQY
TRBV18	13	TRBJ1-5	ASSPSPNSNQPQH
TRBV18	13	TRBJ2-1	ASSPGQGTYNEQF
TRBV29-1	11	TRBJ1-4	STLQGDNEKLF
TRBV5-1	18	TRBJ2-2	ASSLEGQGAPNANTGELF
TRBV6-6	12	TRBJ2-7	ASSYSGQIYEQY
TRBV5-1	13	TRBJ1-4	ASSRSDRGEEKLF
TRBV6-1	11	TRBJ2-5	ASRGTIQETQY
TRBV5-8	13	TRBJ1-5	ASSDGTLSNQPQH
TRBV29-1	12	TRBJ1-2	SVERTGGAYGYT
TRBV27	14	TRBJ2-5	ASSEIFGQGQETQY
TRBV7-2	12	TRBJ1-2	ASSLFSGNYGYT
TRBV5-6	10	TRBJ1-3	ASSSRGYTIY
TRBV9	15	TRBJ2-3	ASSRTLAGGPADTQY
TRBV5-1	13	TRBJ2-1	ASSTGTSGRDEQF
TRBV4-3	13	TRBJ1-3	ASSQGRASGNTIY
TRBV6-4	13	TRBJ2-1	ASSADGGEANEQF
TRBV15	13	TRBJ2-7	ATSRDPGFNYEQY
TRBV15	13	TRBJ2-7	ATSSPREIVDEQY
TRBV5-1	13	TRBJ2-5	ASSIGLAGGETQY
TRBV7-9	13	TRBJ2-7	ASSPSGQLGYEQY
TRBV20-1	8	TRBJ1-5	SASSGPQH
TRBV2	12	TRBJ1-4	ASSRGGALGELF
TRBV19	11	TRBJ1-1	ASSVHRDTEAF
TRBV5-6	13	TRBJ2-7	ASSLLSYGSYEQY
TRBV5-1	13	TRBJ2-7	ASSLEGALGNEQY
TRBV7-6	11	TRBJ2-2	ASSPQGTGELF